The 5 T cell receptor beta chains below come from one sample, sequenced in a study of regulatory T cells in long-lasting Graves disease (dated by TCRdb to the early 2020s). In the paper's terms, the time point label means: newly diagnosed GD, antithyroid drugs for less than 3 months. For both TCR sequencing and RNA sequencing, RNA was extracted from PBMCs in TRIzol. Libraries were constructed by multiplex PCR. The instrument given in TCRdb is Illumina HiSeq 4000. iRepertoire HTBI primers and Arm-PCR amplification of CDR3 regions were used to construct TCR beta libraries. TCRdb handled the public reads itself, with Q25 trimming in fastp and clone calling in MiXCR, and kept productive beta chains. Records with the same CDR3 protein are collapsed into one entry carrying the most frequent genes and DNA. This sample lists about 300,000 distinct CDR3 sequences; 15% to 20% were detected once. Of the sample, around 37% falls within the top ten clones.

Specimen: peripheral blood mononuclear cells (PBMCs), collected at new diagnosis, from a patient treated with antithyroid drugs. These receptors came from a female donor with Graves disease.

V usage is TRBV14 and J usage is TRBJ2-3; D is undetermined. Germline V gene sequence: CDR1 SGHDN, CDR2 FVKESK. This CDR3 comprises 15 residues. V was pared by 0 bases and J by 5 bases, with 12 bases between. CDR3 sequence (DNA): TGTGCCAGCAGCCAAGAAGCCTATTTTGAAGATACGCAGTATTTT. It codes for CASSQEAYFEDTQYF. Full variable domain (remainder filled in from reference TRBV14 and TRBJ2-3): EAGVTQFPSHSVIEKGQTVTLRCDPISGHDNLYWYRRVMGKEIKFLLHFVKESKQDESGMPNNRFLAERTGGTYSTLKVQPAELEDSGVYFCASSQEAYFEDTQYFGPGTRLTVL.

This clonotype occurred many times. The chain has TRBV24-1 and TRBJ1-2; D uncertain. The V gene's germline CDR1 is KGHDR and CDR2 SFDVKD. V lost 1 base and J lost 5, with 7 bases in between. The CDR3 contains 13 residues. For the CDR3, the DNA is TGTGCCACCAGTGATTTATACAGTTATGGCTACACCTTC. It yields the protein CATSDLYSYGYTF.

This rearrangement joins TRBV7-2 to TRBJ2-3; D remains ambiguous. This CDR3 spans 14 amino acids. Trimming cost V 1 base and J 5 bases, with 10 bases left between them. The germline V gene has CDR1 SGHTA and CDR2 FQGNSA. Here the CDR3 DNA reads TGTGCCAGCAGCTTAGATCGGTTAGGAGATACGCAGTATTTT. It yields the protein CASSLDRLGDTQYF.

Ten or more counts support this clonotype. The chain employs TRBV27 and TRBJ2-3, with a possible D match to TRBD1 (6 bases). From germline, CDR1 is MNHEY and CDR2 SMNVEV (reference sequence). This CDR3 has 14 residues. V was clipped by 7 bases and J by 4 bases, with 15 bases between them. The CDR3 region is CASTGRGVADTQYF. The DNA for the CDR3 is TGTGCCAGCACGGGCAGGGGAGTGGCAGATACGCAGTATTTT.

There are a few counts of this clonotype. The chain combines TRBV9 with TRBJ2-7, with D possibly TRBD1 on 6 matching bases. V was pared by 2 bases and J by 3 bases, with 18 bases between. CDR1 and CDR2 (germline): SGDLS, YYNGEE. CDR3 length: 16 amino acids. In DNA, the CDR3 is TGTGCCAGCAGCGTTCTACCAGGGGCGCGAGGCTACGAGCAGTACTTC. Protein sequence: CASSVLPGARGYEQYF.